One sample yielded the 21 T cell receptor beta chains listed below, sequenced in a study of regulatory T cells in long-lasting Graves disease. The time point denotes: newly diagnosed GD, antithyroid drugs for less than 3 months. From RNA extracted from PBMCs, the TCR library was made. Researchers made TCR beta libraries by using iRepertoire HTBI primers and running Arm-PCR on CDR3 regions. TCRdb processed the multiplex PCR reads anew with MiXCR; each CDR3 protein has one entry. Of a few hundred thousand distinct CDR3 sequences in the sample, around 15% were seen once. In addition, the sample was reused for a study of T cells in Graves' hyperthyroidism and ophthalmopathy.

Sequencing used peripheral blood mononuclear cells (PBMCs), obtained at new diagnosis, from a patient treated with antithyroid drugs. The source of these receptors is a young woman with Graves disease.

This clonotype was found many times. The rearrangement uses TRBV6-1 and TRBJ2-7; TRBD2 might be the D (5 bases). The length of the CDR3 is 14 residues. The ends were cut back, 6 bases at V and 0 bases at J, with 12 bases in the middle. Germline lookup yields CDR1 MNHNS and CDR2 SASEGT. The CDR3 DNA reads TGTGCCAGCAGAACTGCGGGTAGCTCCTACGAGCAGTACTTC. The encoded protein is CASRTAGSSYEQYF.

This clonotype was detected only once. The junction departs from the called germline gene at one end, perhaps through a read error. This chain joins TRBV28 and TRBJ1-4, with D possibly being TRBD1 (6 bases). CDR3 length equals 17 residues. Germline CDR1 reads MDHEN; CDR2 reads SYDVKM. The chain's CDR3 is CASSSQGLGTTNEELFF. The CDR3 DNA follows: TGTGCCAGCAGTTCTCAGGGTTTGGGGACAACTAATGAAGAACTGTTTTTT.

The chain employs TRBV20-1 and TRBJ2-7; TRBD1 matches 11 bases. The J call may be mistaken, given a closer DNA end match to TRBJ2-1. The CDR3 length is 15 residues. Per the germline V gene, CDR1 is DFQATT and CDR2 is SNEGSKA (reference sequence). CDR3 sequence (DNA): TGCAGTGCTCCCCAAGGGACAGGGGGTTACAATGAGCAGTTCTTC. This sequence encodes CSAPQGTGGYNEQFF.

Here the CDR3 DNA reads TGTGCCACCAGTGACCCCGGTGGCCTAGCGGGAGAGACCCAGTACTTC. Translation: CATSDPGGLAGETQYF. The V gene is TRBV24-1, the J gene TRBJ2-5, with 8 bases lining up with TRBD2. Trimming removed 4 bases from V and 4 bases from J; junction bases left unmatched: 10. Germline loops: CDR1 KGHDR, CDR2 SFDVKD. The CDR3 covers 16 residues.

The V call is TRBV6-1, the J call TRBJ2-7; 8 positions match TRBD1. The germline gives CDR1 MNHNS, CDR2 SASEGT. The V and J ends lost 7 bases and 2 bases, in that order; junction bases with no gene match: 10. The length of the CDR3 is 15 residues. The CDR3 DNA reads as TGTGCCAGCACCCCAAAGACAGGGGTCCCCTACGAGCAGTACTTC. This encodes CASTPKTGVPYEQYF.

This clonotype was counted at least ten times. The V and J genes are TRBV28 and TRBJ2-7; D uncertain. Germline loops: CDR1 MDHEN, CDR2 SYDVKM. V lost 5 bases and J 0 bases, leaving 11 bases between the germline ends. The CDR3 has 14 amino acids. CDR3 bases: TGTGCCAGCAGTAGCGATATCCCCTCCTACGAGCAGTACTTC. Protein: CASSSDIPSYEQYF.

The gene calls are TRBV25-1 and TRBJ2-5; TRBD1 or TRBD2 may be the D gene (5 bases each). Trimming took 1 base from V and 2 from J, leaving 11 bases between them. The CDR3 contains 15 residues. Germline assignment: CDR1 MGHDK and CDR2 SYGVNS. The CDR3 region has the DNA TGTGCCAGCAGTGAATTTTTGGGGGATCAAGAGACCCAGTACTTC. Its translation is CASSEFLGDQETQYF.

This clonotype has ten or more counts. The CDR3 DNA follows: TGTGCCAGCAGCTATGCTAGCGGCCAAGAGACCCAGTACTTC. Protein: CASSYASGQETQYF. The rearrangement uses TRBV5-6 and TRBJ2-5, with TRBD2 matching 7 bases. The germline V gene encodes CDR1 SGHDT and CDR2 YYEEEE. The CDR3 extends over 14 amino acids. V gave up 3 bases and J gave up 1 base; unmatched junction bases: 3.

The J gene is TRBJ1-1, the V gene TRBV18, with a weak D call TRBD1 (5 bases). V lost 6 bases and J lost 1, with 12 bases in between. The CDR3 is 14 residues long. Germline CDR1 and CDR2: KGHSH and LQKENI. CDR3 coding DNA: TGTGCCAGCTCCCCGAAAGGACAGAACACTGAAGCTTTCTTT. It specifies CASSPKGQNTEAFF.

The V gene is TRBV15, the J gene TRBJ2-7; 9 bases are shared with TRBD2. The CDR3 length is 13 residues. V lost 8 bases, J lost 1 base, and 3 bases stayed unmatched. Germline V lookup: CDR1 LNHNV, CDR2 YYDKDF (reference sequence). This chain's CDR3 is CATRTSASYEQYF. CDR3 in DNA: TGTGCCACCCGGACTAGCGCGTCCTACGAGCAGTACTTC.

With respect to this clonotype: The junction differs from germline at one of its ends, possibly a read error. The V gene is TRBV11-2, the J gene TRBJ2-2, with 12 bases lining up with TRBD2. Per the germline V gene, CDR1 is SGHAT and CDR2 is FQNNGV. There are 16 residues in the CDR3. The CDR3 protein is CTSSQLAGGPGGELFF. The CDR3 nucleotides read TGTACCAGCAGCCAGCTAGCGGGAGGGCCGGGAGGGGAGCTGTTTTTT.

This clonotype was observed many times. The V and J genes are TRBV6-1 and TRBJ2-5, with 11 bases aligning to TRBD2. V was clipped by 6 bases and J by 7 bases; unmatched bases: 16. In germline, CDR1 is MNHNS, CDR2 SASEGT. This CDR3 has 17 residues. The CDR3 DNA reads TGTGCCAGCAGACTAGCGGGAGCTTTTCGGTCCTTTACGACCCAGTACTTC. Protein: CASRLAGAFRSFTTQYF.

This clonotype was seen ten or more times. The chain couples TRBV3-1 to TRBJ1-2; D is unclear. Trimming removed 4 bases at V and 8 bases at J, with 14 bases between. Germline loops: CDR1 LGHDT, CDR2 YNNKEL (reference sequence). The CDR3 covers 13 residues. The CDR3 nucleotides read TGTGCCAGCAGCCCCCTGGAGGCCAGCGGCTACACCTTC. Residues: CASSPLEASGYTF.

DNA for the CDR3: TGTGCCACCAGTCAACGGGACTTTGAGCAGTTCTTC. This translates into CATSQRDFEQFF. The V call is TRBV24-1, the J call TRBJ2-1, with D tentatively TRBD2 (6 bases). This CDR3 spans 12 amino acids. Trimming cost V 6 bases and J 9 bases, with 11 bases left between them. The germline V gene encodes CDR1 KGHDR and CDR2 SFDVKD.

Turning to this clonotype: This may be a read error: a much more frequent sequence differs by one nucleotide. The V and J genes are TRBV4-3 and TRBJ2-7; 7 bases fit TRBD1. The V and J ends lost 3 bases and 7 bases, in that order; junction bases with no gene match: 3. Germline V lookup: CDR1 LGHNA, CDR2 YSLEER. The CDR3 consists of 12 residues. The CDR3 region is CASSQQGDEQYF. CDR3 DNA sequence: TGCGCCAGCAGCCAGCAGGGGGATGAGCAGTACTTC.

Concerning this clonotype: This sequence may be a read error, since a much larger clone differs from it by one base. This chain uses TRBV6-2 or TRBV6-3 with TRBJ2-1; D is uncertain. V lost 0 bases and J 10 bases, leaving 16 bases between the germline ends. The CDR3 spans 15 residues. Germline V CDR1 and CDR2: MNHEY, SVGEGT. CDR3 residues: CASSYSRMREYEQFF. Written as DNA, the CDR3 is TGTGCCAGCAGTTACTCCCGGATGCGCGAGTACGAGCAGTTCTTC.

The chain joins TRBV28 to TRBJ2-7, with 8 bases lining up with TRBD2. Germline V gives CDR1 MDHEN, CDR2 SYDVKM. Trimming cost V 6 bases and J 5 bases; bases outside gene matches: 9. The CDR3 is 14 amino acids. The CDR3 loop reads CASSGNSGSHEQYF. CDR3 in DNA: TGTGCCAGCAGCGGGAACAGCGGGAGTCACGAGCAGTACTTC.

The chain joins TRBV7-3 to TRBJ2-3; 11 bases fit TRBD2. CDR1 SGHTA and CDR2 FQGTGA come from the germline V gene. Unmatched junction bases numbered 4, after V lost 5 bases and J lost 0 bases. The CDR3 runs 16 residues. The CDR3 region has the DNA TGTGCCAGCAGCACGACTAGCGGGGCTAGCACAGATACGCAGTATTTT. Its protein product is CASSTTSGASTDTQYF.

This clonotype was counted between two and nine times. The chain carries TRBV3-1 and TRBJ2-5; no clear D gene. Germline lookup yields CDR1 LGHDT and CDR2 YNNKEL (reference sequence). V lost 0 bases and J lost 4, with 15 bases in between. This CDR3 is built from 16 residues. CDR3 residues: CASSQDPGWFGETQYF. For the CDR3, the DNA is TGTGCCAGCAGCCAAGATCCTGGGTGGTTCGGAGAGACCCAGTACTTC.

V usage is TRBV12-3 or TRBV12-4 and J usage is TRBJ2-3, with TRBD2 matching 15 bases. V dropped 6 bases and J dropped 5; count of bases not matched to a gene: 9. CDR3 length: 17 residues. CDR3 DNA sequence: TGTGCCAGCAGAAGACGGACTAGCGGGAGGGCGGAAGATACGCAGTATTTT. Protein: CASRRRTSGRAEDTQYF.

This clonotype appeared many times. This rearrangement joins TRBV29-1 to TRBJ1-2; D uncertain. The germline V gene has CDR1 SQVTM and CDR2 ANQGSEA. The length of the CDR3 is 14 residues. The V end was cut by 2 bases, the J end by 0 bases, with 10 bases between. The CDR3 spells CSVERAGTNYGYTF. DNA for the CDR3: TGCAGCGTTGAACGGGCGGGGACTAACTATGGCTACACCTTC.